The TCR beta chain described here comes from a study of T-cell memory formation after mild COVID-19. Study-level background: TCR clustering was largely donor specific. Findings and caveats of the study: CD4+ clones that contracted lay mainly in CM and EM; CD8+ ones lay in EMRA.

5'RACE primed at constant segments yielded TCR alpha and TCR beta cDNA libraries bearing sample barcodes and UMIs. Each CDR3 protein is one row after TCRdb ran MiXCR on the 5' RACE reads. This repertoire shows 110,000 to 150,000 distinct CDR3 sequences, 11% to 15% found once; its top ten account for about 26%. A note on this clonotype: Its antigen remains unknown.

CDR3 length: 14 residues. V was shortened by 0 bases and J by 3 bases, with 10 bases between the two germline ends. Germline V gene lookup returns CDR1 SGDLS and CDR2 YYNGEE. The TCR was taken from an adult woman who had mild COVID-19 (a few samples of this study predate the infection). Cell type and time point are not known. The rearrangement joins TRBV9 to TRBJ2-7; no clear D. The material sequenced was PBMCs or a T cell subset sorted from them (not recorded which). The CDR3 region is CASSVGSGGYEQYF. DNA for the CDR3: TGTGCCAGCAGCGTAGGTTCGGGTGGCTACGAGCAGTACTTC.